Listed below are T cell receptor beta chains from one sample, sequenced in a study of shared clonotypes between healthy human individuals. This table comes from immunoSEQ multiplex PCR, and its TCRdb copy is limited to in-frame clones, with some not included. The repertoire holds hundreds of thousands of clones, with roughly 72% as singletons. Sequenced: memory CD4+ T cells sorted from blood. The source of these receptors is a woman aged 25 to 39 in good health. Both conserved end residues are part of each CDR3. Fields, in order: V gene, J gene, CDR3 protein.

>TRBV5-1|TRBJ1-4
CASSLGGDNEKLFF
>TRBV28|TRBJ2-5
CASSKAAWETQYF
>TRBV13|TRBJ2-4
CASSFGQFENIQYF
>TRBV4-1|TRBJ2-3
CASSQTTGSRSTYTQYF
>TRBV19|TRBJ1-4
CASRRSVATNEKLFF
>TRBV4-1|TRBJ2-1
CASSRGRAKHNEQFF
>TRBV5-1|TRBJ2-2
CASSVDQGAGELFF
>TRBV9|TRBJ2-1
CASSAQVSYNEQFF
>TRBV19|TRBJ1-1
CATTPLGNTEAFF
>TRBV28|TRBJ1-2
CASSLSLLPQQDLYGYTF
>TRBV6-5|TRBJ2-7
CASSGQATYEQYF
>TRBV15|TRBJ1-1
CATSRILTGAMNTEAFF
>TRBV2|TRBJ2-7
CASSEPLIAGISYEQYF
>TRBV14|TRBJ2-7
CASSQGAWWASGSENYEQYF
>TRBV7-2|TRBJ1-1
CASSRRLGEGTEAFF
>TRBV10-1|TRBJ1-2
CASSEPTGGYTF
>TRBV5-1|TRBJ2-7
CASSLSSGAGYEQYF
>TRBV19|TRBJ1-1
CASSPWIGTEAFF
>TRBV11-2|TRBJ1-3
CASSLRFQMEGSGNTIYF
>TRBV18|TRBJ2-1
CASSPRTSGSYNEQFF
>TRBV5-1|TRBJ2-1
CASSWGGLAGHSYNEQFF
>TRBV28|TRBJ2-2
CASSPLAGGPGLTGELFF
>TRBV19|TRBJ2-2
CASSSLARVGELFF
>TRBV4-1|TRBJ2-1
CASSQASASSYNEQFF
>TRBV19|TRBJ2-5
CASSPPRRDRGPQRETQYF
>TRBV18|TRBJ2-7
CASSEAGAYEQYF
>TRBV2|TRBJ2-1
CASSDGQDEQFF
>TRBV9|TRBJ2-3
CASSPPGIAGVDTQYF
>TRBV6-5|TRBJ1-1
CASSYGTNLNTEAFF
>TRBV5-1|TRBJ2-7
CASSSTGTSKNSYEQYF
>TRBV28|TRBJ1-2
CASSSYRGHGYTF
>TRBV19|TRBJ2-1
CASSMLTGGPNEQFF
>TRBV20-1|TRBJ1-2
CSARGGYGYTF
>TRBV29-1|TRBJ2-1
CSTNGRDMGPNEQFF
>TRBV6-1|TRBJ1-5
CASSEGQGGQPQHF
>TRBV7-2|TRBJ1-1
CASRNTALVDTEAFF
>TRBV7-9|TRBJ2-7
CASSPGFGRGSVEQYF
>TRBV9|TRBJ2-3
CASTRSRGFTTDTQYF
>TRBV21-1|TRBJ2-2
CASSTPRGLLGDYPGELFF
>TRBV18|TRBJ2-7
CASSPPGVAGEQYF
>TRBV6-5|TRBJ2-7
CASTTGQGVIEQYF